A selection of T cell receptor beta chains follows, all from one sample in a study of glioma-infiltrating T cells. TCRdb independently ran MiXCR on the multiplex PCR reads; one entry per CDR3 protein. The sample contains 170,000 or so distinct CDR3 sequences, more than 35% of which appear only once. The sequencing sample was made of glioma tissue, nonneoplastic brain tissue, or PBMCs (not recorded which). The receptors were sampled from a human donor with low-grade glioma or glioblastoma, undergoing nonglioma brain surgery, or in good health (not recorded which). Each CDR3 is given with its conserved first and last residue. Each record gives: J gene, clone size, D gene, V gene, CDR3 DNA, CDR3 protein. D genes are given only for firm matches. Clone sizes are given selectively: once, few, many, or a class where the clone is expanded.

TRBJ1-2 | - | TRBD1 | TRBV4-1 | TGCGCCAGCAGCAAGGGACAGGGGGACCGACTCTATGGCTACGCCTTC | CASSKGQGDRLYGYAF
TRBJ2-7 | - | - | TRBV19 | TGTGCCAGTAGTGGAACTAGGATCCACGAGAAGTACTTC | CASSGTRIHEKYF
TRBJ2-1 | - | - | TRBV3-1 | TGTGCCAGCAGCCAAGCAGGTAGGACCTACAATGAGCAGTTCTTC | CASSQAGRTYNEQFF
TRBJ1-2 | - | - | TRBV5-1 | TGCGCCAGCAGCTGGTCATCCGGGAACTATGGCTACACCTTC | CASSWSSGNYGYTF
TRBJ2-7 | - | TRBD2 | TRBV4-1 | TGCGCCAGCAGCCAGGACGGGACTAGCTACGAGCAGTACTTC | CASSQDGTSYEQYF
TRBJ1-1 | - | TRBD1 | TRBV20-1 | TGCAGTGCCTCGAAACAGGGGGCAAATGAAGATTTCTTT | CSASKQGANEDFF
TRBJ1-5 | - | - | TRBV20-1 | TGCAGTGCTAGAGGTGACACGGCAAACCCCTTCAATCAGCCACAGCATTTT | CSARGDTANPFNQPQHF
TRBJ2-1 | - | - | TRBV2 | TGTGGCAGCAGTGATACAGGTGCGTCCTACAATGAGCAGTTCTTC | CGSSDTGASYNEQFF
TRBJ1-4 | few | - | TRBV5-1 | TGCGCCAGCAGGAGGGGACGGCTGATGAATGAAAAACTGTTTTTT | CASRRGRLMNEKLFF
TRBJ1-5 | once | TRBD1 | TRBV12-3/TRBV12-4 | TGTGCCAGCAGTTTATCAAGACAGGGGAGTGCGGTTGGCGGATTTAGCAACCAGCCCCAGCATTTT | CASSLSRQGSAVGGFSNQPQHF
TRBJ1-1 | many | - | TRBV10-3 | TGTGCCACCCGGCGGGACACTGAAGCTTTCTTT | CATRRDTEAFF
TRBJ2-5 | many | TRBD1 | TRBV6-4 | TGTGCCAGCAGCACTAACAGGGGAGAAGAGACCCAGTACTTC | CASSTNRGEETQYF
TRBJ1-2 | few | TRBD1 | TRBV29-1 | TGCAGCGTTGCTGACAGGGGGCAAAGCTACACCTTC | CSVADRGQSYTF
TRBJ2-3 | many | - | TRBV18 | TGTGCCAGCTCACCCGGCAAGGGACCAGATACGCAGTATTTT | CASSPGKGPDTQYF
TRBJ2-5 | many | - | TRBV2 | TGTGCCAGCAGCAAGAGGGGCAGGGAGACCCAGTACTTC | CASSKRGRETQYF
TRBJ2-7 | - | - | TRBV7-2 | TGTGCCAGCAGCTTACGCTACTACGAGCAGTACTTC | CASSLRYYEQYF
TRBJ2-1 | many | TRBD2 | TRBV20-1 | TGCAGTGCTTCCGGGACTATCGATGAGCAGTTCTTC | CSASGTIDEQFF
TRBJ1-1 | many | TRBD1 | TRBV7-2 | TGTGCCAGCAGCGCGAGACAGGGATCGGGGTATGAAGCTTTCTTT | CASSARQGSGYEAFF
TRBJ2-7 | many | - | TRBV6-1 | TGTGCCAGCAGTGATAGGGTCGAGCAGTACTTC | CASSDRVEQYF
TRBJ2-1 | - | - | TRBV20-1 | TGCAGTGCTAGAGGGCCCCGGGTGGACTATGAGCAGTTCTTC | CSARGPRVDYEQFF
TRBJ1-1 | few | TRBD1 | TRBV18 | TGTGCCAGCTCACCATCCTTCCCGGGACAGGGGACGAACACTGAAGCTTTCTTT | CASSPSFPGQGTNTEAFF
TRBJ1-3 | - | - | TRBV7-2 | TGTGCCAGCACCCTTGGTACTGGAAACAACATATATTTT | CASTLGTGNNIYF
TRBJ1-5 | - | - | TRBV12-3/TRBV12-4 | TGTGCCAGCAGTGCCCCCGGTCAGCACCAGCATTTT | CASSAPGQHQHF
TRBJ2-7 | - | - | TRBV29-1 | TGCAGCGTCCGGGACATGGCGTACGAGCAGTACTTC | CSVRDMAYEQYF
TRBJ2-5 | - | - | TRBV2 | TGTGCCAGCACCCAAGAGGAGACCCAGTACTTC | CASTQEETQYF
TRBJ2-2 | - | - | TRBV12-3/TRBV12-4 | TGTGCCAGCAGCCACTTCGGGGAGCTGTTTTTT | CASSHFGELFF
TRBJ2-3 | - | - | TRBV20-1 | TGCAGTGCTAGATACAACAGGGATACAGGAGATAAGCAGTATTTT | CSARYNRDTGDKQYF
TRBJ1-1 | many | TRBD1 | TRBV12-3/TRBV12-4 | TGTGCCAGCAGTCGGGGACAGTCGAACACTGAAGCTTTCTTT | CASSRGQSNTEAFF
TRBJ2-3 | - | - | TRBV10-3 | TGTGCCATCAGCCAGACGGCCTGCACAGATACGCAGTATTTT | CAISQTACTDTQYF
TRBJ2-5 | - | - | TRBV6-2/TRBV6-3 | TGTGCCAGCGGATTCGAGACCAAGTACTTC | CASGFETKYF
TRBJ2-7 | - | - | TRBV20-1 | TGCAGTGCTAGAGGACGGCTCTCATGCGAGCAGTACTTC | CSARGRLSCEQYF
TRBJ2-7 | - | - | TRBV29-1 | TGCAGCGTTGAATTCGGCCGTGGGATCTCCTACGAGCAGTACTTC | CSVEFGRGISYEQYF
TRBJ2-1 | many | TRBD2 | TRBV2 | TGTGCCAGCAGCCTTTCCGGACTAGCGGGGAATGAGCAGTTCTTC | CASSLSGLAGNEQFF
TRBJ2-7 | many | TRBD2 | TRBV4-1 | TGCGCCAGCAAGGCTAGCGGGAGTAGGGAGCAGTACTTC | CASKASGSREQYF
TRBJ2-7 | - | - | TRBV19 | TGTGCCAGCGGGGGACGGACCCTCTACGAGCAGTACTTC | CASGGRTLYEQYF
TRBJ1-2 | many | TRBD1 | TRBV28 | TGTGCCAGCAGTCCTCAGAGGACAGGGCAACTTTATGGCTACACCTTC | CASSPQRTGQLYGYTF
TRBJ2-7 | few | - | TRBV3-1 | TGTGCCAGCAGCCAAAAACACGGGCCCTACGAGCAGTACTTC | CASSQKHGPYEQYF
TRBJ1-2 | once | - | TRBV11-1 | TGTGCCAGCAGCTCAGAGAGCTATGGCTACACCTTC | CASSSESYGYTF
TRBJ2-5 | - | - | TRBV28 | TGTGCCAGCAGTAATACTAGCCGGAGGGCGATTACCCAGTACTTC | CASSNTSRRAITQYF
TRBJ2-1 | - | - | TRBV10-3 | TGTGCCATCAGTGCCCGGGAAGCAGGCTCCAATGAGGAGTTCTTC | CAISAREAGSNEEFF
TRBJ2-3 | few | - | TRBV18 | TGTGCCAGCTCAACGGGTACCCCAGATACGCAGTATTTT | CASSTGTPDTQYF
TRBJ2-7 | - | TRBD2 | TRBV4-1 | TGCGCCAGCAGTCAAGATTCTAGCGGGAGCTACGAGCAGTACTTC | CASSQDSSGSYEQYF
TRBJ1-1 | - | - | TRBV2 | TGTGCCAGGCCGTCCTGTAACACTGAAGCTTTCTTT | CARPSCNTEAFF
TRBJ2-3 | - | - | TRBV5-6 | TGTGCCAGCAGCTTGTTGGCTAGCCAACGCCGCACAGATACGCAGTATTTT | CASSLLASQRRTDTQYF
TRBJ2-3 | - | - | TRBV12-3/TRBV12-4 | TGTGCCAGCAGCACCGACAAGGCAACAGATACGCATTATTTT | CASSTDKATDTHYF
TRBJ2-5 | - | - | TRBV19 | TGTGCCAGTAGTATTAACTGGGGAGAAGAGACCCAGTACTTC | CASSINWGEETQYF
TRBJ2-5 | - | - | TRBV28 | TGTGCCAGCAGTGAGATGGGATCTGGGGAGACCCAGTACTTC | CASSEMGSGETQYF
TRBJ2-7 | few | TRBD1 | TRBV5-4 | TGTGCCAGCAGCTTGAGGACAGGAGGCTCCTACGAGCAGTACTTC | CASSLRTGGSYEQYF
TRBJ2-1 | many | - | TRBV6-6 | TGTGCCAGCAGTTACTCGAATCGGCCGGGGAATGAGCAGTTCTTC | CASSYSNRPGNEQFF
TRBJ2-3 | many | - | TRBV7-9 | TGTGCCAGCAGCTCAGACATTCTTAGCACAGATACGCAGTATTTT | CASSSDILSTDTQYF
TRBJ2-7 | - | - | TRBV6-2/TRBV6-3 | TGTGTCAGCGACTATGAGTACGGGCAGTACTTC | CVSDYEYGQYF
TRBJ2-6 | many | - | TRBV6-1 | TGTGCCAGCTTGACTGCTGGGGCCAACGTCCTGACTTTC | CASLTAGANVLTF
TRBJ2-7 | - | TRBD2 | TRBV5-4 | TGTGCCAGCAGCTCCCAGCGGGAGAACAACGAGCAGTACTTC | CASSSQRENNEQYF
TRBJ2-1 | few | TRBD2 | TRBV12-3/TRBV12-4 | TGTGCCAGCAGTGCCGGACTAGCGGGAGGGCGTAGCTCCTACAATGAGCAGTTCTTC | CASSAGLAGGRSSYNEQFF
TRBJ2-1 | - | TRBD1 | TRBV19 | TGTGCCAGTAGTATCGCCGGGACAGGGGGCCTTTACAATGAGCAGTTCTTC | CASSIAGTGGLYNEQFF
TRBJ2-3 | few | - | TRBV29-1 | TGCAGCGTCACGCCGGGACTCAGCACAGATACGCAGTATTTT | CSVTPGLSTDTQYF
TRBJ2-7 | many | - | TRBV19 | TGTGCCAGTAAGACAGGTGACGAGCAGTACTTC | CASKTGDEQYF
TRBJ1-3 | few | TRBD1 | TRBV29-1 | TGCAGCGTCCAGACAGGGGCCTCCTCTGGAAACACCATATATTTT | CSVQTGASSGNTIYF
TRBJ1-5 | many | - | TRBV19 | TGTGCCAGTAGTTCCCAGGGACGGGATCAGCCCCAGCATTTT | CASSSQGRDQPQHF